This is a list of T cell receptor beta chains from one sample in a study of blood T cell repertoires in COVID-19. Clones were read by immunoSEQ multiplex PCR, and TCRdb kept only the in-frame ones, dropping some. The sample includes approximately 180,000 clones, 85% to 90% of them seen just once. Specimen: PBMCs or T cells enriched from blood (not recorded which). The receptor set was obtained from a man aged 35 to 55 who had recovered from COVID-19. CDR3s include the opening cysteine and the closing phenylalanine or tryptophan. The D gene is left open where the match is weak. The listing skips clone size in some rows; elsewhere it reads once, few, many or a size class.

j_gene	d_gene	abundance	v_gene	CDR3aa	CDR3nt
TRBJ2-5	.	.	TRBV5-4	CASSFRTGVQETQYF	TGTGCCAGCAGCTTTAGGACTGGTGTCCAAGAGACCCAGTACTTC
TRBJ2-7	TRBD1	.	TRBV18	CASSRPHNLGQGAYEQYF	TGTGCCAGCTCACGCCCACATAACCTAGGACAGGGGGCATACGAGCAGTACTTC
TRBJ2-6	.	.	TRBV5-1	CASSLGQASGANVLTF	TGCGCCAGCAGCTTGGGGCAGGCCTCTGGGGCCAACGTCCTGACTTTC
TRBJ2-5	TRBD1	once	TRBV29-1	CSVTQGAGETQYF	TGCAGCGTGACTCAGGGGGCTGGAGAGACCCAGTACTTC
TRBJ2-5	TRBD1	.	TRBV6-4	CASSDTGGPKETQYF	TGTGCCAGCAGTGACACAGGGGGCCCTAAAGAGACCCAGTACTTC
TRBJ1-6	.	.	TRBV12-3/TRBV12-4	CASSPQRNSPLHF	TGTGCCAGCAGCCCTCAGCGTAATTCACCCCTCCACTTT
TRBJ1-2	TRBD1	.	TRBV6-5	CASRPPLQGAEGYTF	TGTGCCAGCCGGCCTCCGTTACAGGGGGCGGAAGGCTACACCTTC
TRBJ2-5	.	.	TRBV4-1	CASSQSPSERETQYF	TGCGCCAGCAGCCAATCCCCTAGCGAGCGAGAGACCCAGTACTTC
TRBJ2-7	TRBD1	.	TRBV30	CAWRDRGGNYEQYF	TGTGCCTGGAGGGACAGGGGAGGAAACTACGAGCAGTACTTC
TRBJ1-2	.	.	TRBV10-3	CAISGGIYGYTF	TGTGCCATCAGTGGCGGGATCTATGGCTACACCTTC
TRBJ1-1	.	once	TRBV5-1	CASLQGYDSNTEAFF	TGCGCCTCCTTACAGGGTTATGATTCGAACACTGAAGCTTTCTTT